Following are 19 T cell receptor beta chains from one sample sequenced in a study of cytomegalovirus exposure and HLA in healthy donors. The PCR was carried out with 60 Vbeta primers and 13 Jbeta primers. Assay used: immunoSEQ multiplex PCR; TCRdb lists only in-frame clones, some missing. The table shows some 120,000 clones, with 80% occurring only once. Sequenced sample: PBMCs. These receptors were collected from a man aged 25 to 45 in good health and CMV-seronegative.

The chain couples TRBV29-1 to TRBJ1-2, with 9 bases fitting TRBD1. Trimming cost V 6 bases and J 8 bases; bases outside gene matches: 16. From germline, CDR1 is SQVTM and CDR2 ANQGSEA. CDR3 size: 15 residues. CDR3 coding DNA: TGCAGCGTGGGAGAGCTCTCGGGACAGGGTAGAGGCTACACCTTC. As protein: CSVGELSGQGRGYTF.

This clone was observed once. The chain uses TRBV7-9 and TRBJ2-7; the match to TRBD2 covers 11 bases. The CDR3 has 18 amino acids. The junction had 14 bases not matched to a gene; V was cut back by 5 bases and J by 2 bases. Germline V gives CDR1 SEHNR, CDR2 FQNEAQ (reference sequence). The CDR3 spells CASSPDRTSGWRAYEQYF. DNA of the CDR3: TGTGCCAGCAGCCCAGATAGGACTAGCGGGTGGAGGGCCTACGAGCAGTACTTC.

The CDR3 DNA follows: TGTGCCAGCAGGCAGCCAGGTCGTCGGATCCACGAGCAGTACTTC. Translating gives CASRQPGRRIHEQYF. V and J are TRBV6-5 and TRBJ2-7; the D is unclear. The CDR3 consists of 15 residues. V lost 6 bases and J 5 bases, leaving 20 bases between the germline ends. Germline CDR1 MNHEY, CDR2 SVGAGI.

For this clone: Other DNA sequences of this sample code for an identical CDR3. CDR3 region: CASSLGQGGNQPQHF. CDR3 bases: TGCGCCAGCAGCTTAGGACAGGGCGGCAATCAGCCCCAGCATTTT. The chain links TRBV5-1 to TRBJ1-5; 8 positions match TRBD1. V gave up 2 bases and J gave up 2 bases; unmatched junction bases: 3. The CDR3 has 15 residues. Per the germline V gene, CDR1 is SGHRS and CDR2 is YFSETQ.

J is TRBJ2-7 and V is TRBV30; 10 nucleotides match TRBD1. The CDR3 sequence is 13 residues long. Losses at the gene ends were 3 bases for V and 5 bases for J; bases not matched to a gene: 4. The germline CDR1 and CDR2 sequences are GTSNPN and SVGIG (reference sequence). In DNA, the CDR3 is TGTGCCTGGAGGTTGGGACAGGGGCACGAGCAGTACTTC. Its translation: CAWRLGQGHEQYF.

CDR3: CASSESTSGRNEQYF. In DNA, the CDR3 is TGCGCCAGCAGTGAGAGTACTAGCGGGAGGAACGAGCAGTACTTC. The J gene is TRBJ2-7, the V gene TRBV10-1, with 12 bases aligning to TRBD2. This CDR3 region has 15 residues. V lost 2 bases and J lost 5; bases outside the gene matches: 4. Germline loops: CDR1 WNHNN, CDR2 SYGVQD (reference sequence).

CDR3 bases: TGTGCCAGCAGCTTAAGGGGCGCGGTGGGCACTGAAGCTTTCTTT. Amino acid sequence: CASSLRGAVGTEAFF. The chain has TRBV7-9 and TRBJ1-1, with D possibly TRBD1 on 5 matching bases. V was clipped by 2 bases and J by 4 bases, with 14 bases between them. Germline loops: CDR1 SEHNR, CDR2 FQNEAQ (reference sequence). CDR3 length: 15 residues.

This chain connects TRBV19 to TRBJ2-7; TRBD1 agrees at 8 bases. CDR3 length equals 14 residues. Germline V CDR1 and CDR2: LNHDA, SQIVND (reference sequence). Trimming removed 5 bases from V and 7 bases from J; junction bases left unmatched: 10. CDR3 sequence reads: CASSQGQGLGEQYF. The CDR3, as DNA: TGTGCCAGTAGTCAAGGACAGGGCCTAGGGGAGCAGTACTTC.

This clone was seen a handful of times. The CDR3 DNA reads as TGTGCCAGCAGCCCGACAGCAACTAATGAAAAACTGTTTTTT. Translating gives CASSPTATNEKLFF. This rearrangement joins TRBV28 to TRBJ1-4; perhaps TRBD1 as D (5 bases). V lost 6 bases and J 0 bases, leaving 8 bases between the germline ends. CDR1 is MDHEN and CDR2 is SYDVKM in the germline V gene. The CDR3 is 14 residues long.

The CDR3 region is CASSLGGQGSYYGYTF. CDR3 nucleotides: TGCGCCAGCAGCTTGGGTGGACAGGGGTCCTACTATGGCTACACCTTC. J is TRBJ1-2 and V is TRBV5-1; 9 bases map to TRBD1. After removal of 0 bases from V and 3 bases from J, the junction contained 6 bases not matched to a gene. This CDR3 has 16 residues. CDR1 and CDR2 (germline): SGHRS, YFSETQ. Full variable domain (rest looked up from reference TRBV5-1 and TRBJ1-2): KAGVTQTPRYLIKTRGQQVTLSCSPISGHRSVSWYQQTPGQGLQFLFEYFSETQRNKGNFPGRFSGRQFSNSRSEMNVSTLELGDSALYLCASSLGGQGSYYGYTFGSGTRLTVV.

This rearrangement joins TRBV29-1 to TRBJ2-3, with TRBD1 identical over 7 bases. Germline CDR1 reads SQVTM; CDR2 reads ANQGSEA. The CDR3 runs 12 residues. With 7 bases clipped from V and 3 bases from J, the junction kept 4 bases outside the gene matches. The CDR3 sequence: CSAEQGTDTQYF. In DNA, the CDR3 is TGCAGCGCGGAACAGGGGACAGATACGCAGTATTTT.

The rearrangement links TRBV30 to TRBJ1-2, with 7 positions matching TRBD1. Losses at the gene ends were 0 bases for V and 8 bases for J; bases not matched to a gene: 9. Germline V gene lookup returns CDR1 GTSNPN and CDR2 SVGIG (reference sequence). CDR3 size: 14 residues. CDR3 sequence (DNA): TGTGCCTGGAGTGTACAGGCAGGGGGTAGAGGCTACACCTTC. It codes for CAWSVQAGGRGYTF.

The chain employs TRBV19 and TRBJ1-5; D call uncertain. The CDR3 sequence is 15 residues long. The germline V gene has CDR1 LNHDA and CDR2 SQIVND (reference sequence). The V and J ends lost 7 bases and 1 base respectively, with 14 bases between them. The CDR3 spells CASTRGLISNQPQHF. DNA for the CDR3: TGTGCCAGTACCAGAGGACTCATAAGCAATCAGCCCCAGCATTTT.

The CDR3 spells CASSFGQDQETQYF. The CDR3, as DNA: TGCGCCAGCAGCTTCGGACAAGACCAAGAGACCCAGTACTTC. The chain combines TRBV5-1 with TRBJ2-5; D possibly corresponds to TRBD1 (5 bases). Germline values: CDR1 SGHRS, CDR2 YFSETQ. This CDR3 has 14 residues. The V end was cut by 2 bases, the J end by 0 bases, with 8 bases between.

The CDR3 reads CASSYGQGAAYEQYF. Written as DNA, the CDR3 is TGTGCCAGCAGTTACGGGCAGGGGGCCGCCTACGAGCAGTACTTC. The chain combines TRBV6-5 with TRBJ2-7; TRBD1 aligns across 8 bases. Germline V gene sequence: CDR1 MNHEY, CDR2 SVGAGI. Unmatched junction bases numbered 5, after V lost 2 bases and J lost 2 bases. The CDR3 has 15 amino acids.

The chain links TRBV7-9 to TRBJ2-7, with 10 bases fitting TRBD2. Germline-derived CDR1 and CDR2 are SEHNR and FQNEAQ (reference sequence). With 6 bases clipped from V and 3 bases from J, the junction kept 8 bases outside the gene matches. This CDR3 has 15 residues. The CDR3 DNA reads as TGTGCCAGCAGTTCCCGACTAGCGGGTGTCTACGAGCAGTACTTC. This translates into CASSSRLAGVYEQYF.

The V call is TRBV27, the J call TRBJ2-5; 11 nucleotides align to TRBD2. The CDR3 is 15 amino acids. J lost 5 bases, V lost 6 bases, and 8 bases had no gene match. From germline, CDR1 is MNHEY and CDR2 SMNVEV (reference sequence). The CDR3 loop is CASRPIAGGPETQYF. The CDR3 coding sequence is TGTGCCAGCAGGCCCATAGCGGGAGGGCCGGAGACCCAGTACTTC.

V is TRBV4-1 and J is TRBJ1-5; a possible D gene is TRBD1 (6 bases). The CDR3 is 13 residues long. Germline values: CDR1 MGHRA, CDR2 YSYEKL. The V end lost 8 bases, the J end lost 5 bases, and 13 bases lay between the germline ends. The CDR3 sequence is CASGTGWDQPQHF. In DNA, the CDR3 is TGCGCCAGCGGAACAGGGTGGGATCAGCCCCAGCATTTT.

The rearrangement joins TRBV5-1 to TRBJ2-7; 8 positions agree with TRBD2. The CDR3 sequence is 16 residues long. With V trimmed by 2 bases and J by 4 bases, 11 bases remained unmatched. In germline, CDR1 is SGHRS, CDR2 YFSETQ. CDR3 DNA sequence: TGCGCCAGCAGCTTTGGAGGGAGCGGGAGAAGGTACGAGCAGTACTTC. Protein: CASSFGGSGRRYEQYF.